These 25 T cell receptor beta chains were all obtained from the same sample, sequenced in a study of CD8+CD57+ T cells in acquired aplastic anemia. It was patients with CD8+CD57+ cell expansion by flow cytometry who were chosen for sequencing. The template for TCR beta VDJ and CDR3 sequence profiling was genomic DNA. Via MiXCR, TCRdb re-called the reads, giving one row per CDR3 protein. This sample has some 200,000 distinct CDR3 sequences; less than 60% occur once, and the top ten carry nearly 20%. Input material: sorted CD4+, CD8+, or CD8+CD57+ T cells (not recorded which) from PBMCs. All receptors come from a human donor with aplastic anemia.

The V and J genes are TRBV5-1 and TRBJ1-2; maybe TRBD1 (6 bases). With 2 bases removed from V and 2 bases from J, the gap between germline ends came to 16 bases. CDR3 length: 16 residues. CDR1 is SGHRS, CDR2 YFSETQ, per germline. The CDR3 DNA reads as TGCGCCAGCAGCTTTACAGGGCGGAGAGGAAACTATGGCTACACCTTC. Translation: CASSFTGRRGNYGYTF.

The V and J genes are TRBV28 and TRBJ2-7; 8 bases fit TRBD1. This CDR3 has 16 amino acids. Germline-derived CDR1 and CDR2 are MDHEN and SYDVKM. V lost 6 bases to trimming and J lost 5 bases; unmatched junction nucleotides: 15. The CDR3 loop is CASSYSPGGGFDEQYF. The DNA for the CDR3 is TGTGCCAGCAGCTATAGCCCAGGGGGCGGCTTCGACGAGCAGTACTTC.

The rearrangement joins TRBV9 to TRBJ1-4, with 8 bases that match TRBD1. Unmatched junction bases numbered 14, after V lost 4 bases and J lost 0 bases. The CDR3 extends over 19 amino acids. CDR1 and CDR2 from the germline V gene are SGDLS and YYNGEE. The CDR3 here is CASSPSFGQGTTTNEKLFF. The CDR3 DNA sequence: TGTGCCAGCAGCCCATCTTTCGGACAGGGAACAACAACTAATGAAAAACTGTTTTTT.

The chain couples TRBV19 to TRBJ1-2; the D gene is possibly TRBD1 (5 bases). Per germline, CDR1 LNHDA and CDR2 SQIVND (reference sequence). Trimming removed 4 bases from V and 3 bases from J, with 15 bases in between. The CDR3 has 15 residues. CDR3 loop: CASSTSGQGDYGYTF. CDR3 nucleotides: TGTGCCAGTAGTACCTCGGGGCAGGGCGACTATGGCTACACCTTC.

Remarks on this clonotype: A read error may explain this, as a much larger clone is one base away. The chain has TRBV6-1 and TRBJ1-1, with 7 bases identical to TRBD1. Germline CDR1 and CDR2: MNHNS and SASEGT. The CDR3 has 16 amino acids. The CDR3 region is CASSLTPTGMNTEASF. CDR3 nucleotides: TGTGCCAGCAGTTTAACTCCGACAGGGATGAACACTGAAGCTTCCTTT.

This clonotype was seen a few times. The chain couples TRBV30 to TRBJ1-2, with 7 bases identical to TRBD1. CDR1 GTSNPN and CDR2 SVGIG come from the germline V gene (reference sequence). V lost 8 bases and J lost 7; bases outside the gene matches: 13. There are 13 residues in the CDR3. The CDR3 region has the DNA TGTGCCCAAGCGAGACAGGGATTGTTTGGCTACACCTTC. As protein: CAQARQGLFGYTF. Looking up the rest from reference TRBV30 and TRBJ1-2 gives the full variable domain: SQTIHQWPATLVQPVGSPLSLECTVEGTSNPNLYWYRQAAGRGLQLLFYSVGIGQISSEVPQNLSASRPQDRQFILSSKKLLLSDSGFYLCAQARQGLFGYTFGSGTRLTVV.

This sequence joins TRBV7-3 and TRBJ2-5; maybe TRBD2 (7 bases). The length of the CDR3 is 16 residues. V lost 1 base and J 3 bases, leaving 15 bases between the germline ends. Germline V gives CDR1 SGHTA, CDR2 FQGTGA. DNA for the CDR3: TGTGCCAGCAGCTTAAAAAGGGGGGGGGGGGAAGAGACCCAGTACTTC. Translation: CASSLKRGGGEETQYF.

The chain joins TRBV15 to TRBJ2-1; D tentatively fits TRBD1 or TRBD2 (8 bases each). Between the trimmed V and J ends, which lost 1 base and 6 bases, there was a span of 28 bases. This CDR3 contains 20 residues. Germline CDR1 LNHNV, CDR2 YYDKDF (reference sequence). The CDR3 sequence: CATSRAQGQGLVLFGNEQFF. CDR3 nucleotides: TGTGCCACCAGCAGAGCTCAAGGACAGGGACTAGTTTTATTCGGCAATGAGCAGTTCTTC.

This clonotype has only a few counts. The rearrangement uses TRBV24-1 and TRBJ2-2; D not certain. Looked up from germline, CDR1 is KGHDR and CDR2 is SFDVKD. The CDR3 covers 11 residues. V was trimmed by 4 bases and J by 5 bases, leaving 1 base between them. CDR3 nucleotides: TGTGCCACCAGTGAAACCGGGGAGCTGTTTTTT. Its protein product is CATSETGELFF.

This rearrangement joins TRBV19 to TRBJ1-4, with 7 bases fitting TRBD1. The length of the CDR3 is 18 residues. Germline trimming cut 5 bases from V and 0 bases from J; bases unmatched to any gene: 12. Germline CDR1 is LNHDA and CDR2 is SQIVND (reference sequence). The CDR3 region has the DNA TGTGCCAGTAGTCAACAGGGGAGTCGTGCTACAACTAATGAAAAACTGTTTTTT. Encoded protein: CASSQQGSRATTNEKLFF.

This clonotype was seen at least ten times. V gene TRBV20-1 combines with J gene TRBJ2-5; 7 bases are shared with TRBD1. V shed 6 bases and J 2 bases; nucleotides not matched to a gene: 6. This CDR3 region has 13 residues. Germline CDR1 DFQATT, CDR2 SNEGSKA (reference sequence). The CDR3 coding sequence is TGCAGTGCAGAACAGGGGAAACAAGAGACCCAGTACTTC. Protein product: CSAEQGKQETQYF.

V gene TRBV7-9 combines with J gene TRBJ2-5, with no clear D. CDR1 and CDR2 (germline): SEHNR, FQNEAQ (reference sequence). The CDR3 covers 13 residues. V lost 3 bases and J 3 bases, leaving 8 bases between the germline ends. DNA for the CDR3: TGTGCCAGCAGCTTTACAGTCAAAGAGACCCAGTACTTC. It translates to CASSFTVKETQYF.

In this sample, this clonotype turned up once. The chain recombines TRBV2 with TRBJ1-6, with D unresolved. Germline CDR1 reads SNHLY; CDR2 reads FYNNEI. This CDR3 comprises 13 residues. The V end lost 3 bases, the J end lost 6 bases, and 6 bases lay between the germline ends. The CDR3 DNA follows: TGTGCCAGCAGTGATTTCGGTAATTCACCCCTCCACTTT. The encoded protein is CASSDFGNSPLHF.

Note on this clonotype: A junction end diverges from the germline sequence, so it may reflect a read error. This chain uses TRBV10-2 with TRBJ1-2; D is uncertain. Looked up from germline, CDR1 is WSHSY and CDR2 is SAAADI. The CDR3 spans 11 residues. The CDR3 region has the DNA TGTGCGTCTGGTAGGGACTATGGCTACACCTTC. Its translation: CASGRDYGYTF.

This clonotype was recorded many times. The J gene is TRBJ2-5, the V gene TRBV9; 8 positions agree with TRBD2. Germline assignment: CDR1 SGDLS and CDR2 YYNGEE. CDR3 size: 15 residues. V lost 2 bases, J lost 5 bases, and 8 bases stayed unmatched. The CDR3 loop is CASSVGGGGSETQYF. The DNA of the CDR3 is TGTGCCAGCAGCGTCGGCGGCGGGGGGTCGGAGACCCAGTACTTC.

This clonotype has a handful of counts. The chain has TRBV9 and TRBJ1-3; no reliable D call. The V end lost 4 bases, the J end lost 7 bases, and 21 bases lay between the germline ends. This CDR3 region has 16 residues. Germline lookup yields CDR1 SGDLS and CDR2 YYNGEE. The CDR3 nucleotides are TGTGCCAGCAGCCCCCAGGTGGGCAGCCTCCTCAACACCATATATTTT. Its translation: CASSPQVGSLLNTIYF.

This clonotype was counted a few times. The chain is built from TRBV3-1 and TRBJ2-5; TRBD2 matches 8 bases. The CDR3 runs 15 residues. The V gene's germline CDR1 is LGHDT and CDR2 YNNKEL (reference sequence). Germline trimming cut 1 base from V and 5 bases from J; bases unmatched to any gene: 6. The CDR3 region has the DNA TGTGCCAGCAGCCAAGGGACGGGGGGGCAGGAGACCCAGTACTTC. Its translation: CASSQGTGGQETQYF.

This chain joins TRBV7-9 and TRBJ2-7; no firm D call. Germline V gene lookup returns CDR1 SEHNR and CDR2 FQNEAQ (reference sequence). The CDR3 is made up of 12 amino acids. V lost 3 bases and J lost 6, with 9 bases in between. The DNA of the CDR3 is TGTGCCAGCAGCTTCCCATCCCGCGAGCAGTACTTC. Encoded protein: CASSFPSREQYF.

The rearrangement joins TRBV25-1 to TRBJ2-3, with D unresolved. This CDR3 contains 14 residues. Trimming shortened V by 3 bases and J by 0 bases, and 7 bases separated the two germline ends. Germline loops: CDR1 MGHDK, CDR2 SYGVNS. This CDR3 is CASSDTRSTDTQYF. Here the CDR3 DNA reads TGTGCCAGCAGTGACACTCGAAGCACAGATACGCAGTATTTT.

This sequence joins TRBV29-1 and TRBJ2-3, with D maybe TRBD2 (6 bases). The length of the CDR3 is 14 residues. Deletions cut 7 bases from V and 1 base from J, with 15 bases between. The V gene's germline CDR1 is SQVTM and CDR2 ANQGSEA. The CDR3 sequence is CSASDGLGTDTQYF. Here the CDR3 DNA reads TGCAGCGCTAGCGACGGACTTGGCACAGATACGCAGTATTTT.

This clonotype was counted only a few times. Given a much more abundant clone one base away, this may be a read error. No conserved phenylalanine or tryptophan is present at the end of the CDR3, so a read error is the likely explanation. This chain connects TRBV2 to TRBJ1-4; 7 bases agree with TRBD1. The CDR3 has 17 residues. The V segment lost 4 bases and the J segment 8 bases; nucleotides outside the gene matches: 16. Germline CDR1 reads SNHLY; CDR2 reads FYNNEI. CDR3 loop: CASSGRQGSGLVEKLFS. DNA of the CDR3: TGTGCCAGCAGTGGACGACAGGGATCCGGCTTAGTAGAAAAACTGTTTTCT.

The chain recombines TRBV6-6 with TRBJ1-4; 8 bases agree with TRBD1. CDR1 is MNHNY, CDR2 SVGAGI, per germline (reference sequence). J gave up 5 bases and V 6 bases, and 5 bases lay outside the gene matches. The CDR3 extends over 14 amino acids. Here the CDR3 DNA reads TGTGCCAGCAGCCGACAGGGGCAAAATGAAAAACTGTTTTTT. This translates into CASSRQGQNEKLFF.

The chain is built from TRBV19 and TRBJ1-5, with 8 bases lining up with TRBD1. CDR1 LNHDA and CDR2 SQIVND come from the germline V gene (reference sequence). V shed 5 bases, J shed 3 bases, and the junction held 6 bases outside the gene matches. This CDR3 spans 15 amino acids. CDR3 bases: TGTGCCAGTAGTCCTCAACAGGGGGTCAATCAGCCCCAGCATTTT. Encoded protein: CASSPQQGVNQPQHF.

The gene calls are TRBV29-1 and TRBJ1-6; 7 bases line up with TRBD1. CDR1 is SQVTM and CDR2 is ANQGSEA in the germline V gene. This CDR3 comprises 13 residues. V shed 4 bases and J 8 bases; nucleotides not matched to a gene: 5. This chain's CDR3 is CSVGQGKDSPLHF. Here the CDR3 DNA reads TGCAGCGTTGGACAGGGTAAAGATTCACCCCTCCACTTT.

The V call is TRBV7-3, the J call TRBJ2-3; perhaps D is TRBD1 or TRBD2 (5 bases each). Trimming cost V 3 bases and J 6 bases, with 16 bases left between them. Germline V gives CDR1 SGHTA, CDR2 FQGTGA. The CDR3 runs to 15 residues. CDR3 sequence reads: CASSLASPGRDTQYF. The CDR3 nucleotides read TGTGCCAGCAGCTTGGCTAGTCCGGGGCGGGATACGCAGTATTTT.